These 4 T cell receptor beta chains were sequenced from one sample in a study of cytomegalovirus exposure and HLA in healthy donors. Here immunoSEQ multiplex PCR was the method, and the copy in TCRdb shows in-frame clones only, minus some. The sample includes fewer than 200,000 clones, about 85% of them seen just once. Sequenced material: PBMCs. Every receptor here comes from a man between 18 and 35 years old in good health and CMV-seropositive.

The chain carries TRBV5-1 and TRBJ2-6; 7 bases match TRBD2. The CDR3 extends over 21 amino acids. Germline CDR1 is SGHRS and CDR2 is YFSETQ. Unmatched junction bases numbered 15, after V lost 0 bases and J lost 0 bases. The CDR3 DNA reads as TGCGCCAGCAGCTTGGATGGGGGAGGGTCAGGATTAAGCTCTGGGGCCAACGTCCTGACTTTC. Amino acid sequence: CASSLDGGGSGLSSGANVLTF.

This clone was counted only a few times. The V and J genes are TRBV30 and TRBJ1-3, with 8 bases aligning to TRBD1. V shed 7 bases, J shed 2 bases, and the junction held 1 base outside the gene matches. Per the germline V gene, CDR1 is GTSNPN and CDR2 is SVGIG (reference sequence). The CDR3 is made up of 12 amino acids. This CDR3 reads CALTGAGNTIYF. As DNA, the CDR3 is TGTGCCTTGACAGGGGCTGGAAACACCATATATTTT.

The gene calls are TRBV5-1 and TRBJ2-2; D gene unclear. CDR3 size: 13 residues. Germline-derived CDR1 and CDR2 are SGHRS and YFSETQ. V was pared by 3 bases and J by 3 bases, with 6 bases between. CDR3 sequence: CASSSYHTGELFF. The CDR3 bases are TGCGCCAGCAGCTCCTACCACACCGGGGAGCTGTTTTTT. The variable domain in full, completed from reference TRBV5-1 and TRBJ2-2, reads KAGVTQTPRYLIKTRGQQVTLSCSPISGHRSVSWYQQTPGQGLQFLFEYFSETQRNKGNFPGRFSGRQFSNSRSEMNVSTLELGDSALYLCASSSYHTGELFFGEGSRLTVL.

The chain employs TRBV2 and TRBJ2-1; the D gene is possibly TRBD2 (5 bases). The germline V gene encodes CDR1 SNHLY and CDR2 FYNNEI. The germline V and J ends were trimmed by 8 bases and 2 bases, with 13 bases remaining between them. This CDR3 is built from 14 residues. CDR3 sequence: CASEDGDTYNEQFF. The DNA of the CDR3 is TGTGCCAGCGAGGACGGGGATACCTACAATGAGCAGTTCTTC.